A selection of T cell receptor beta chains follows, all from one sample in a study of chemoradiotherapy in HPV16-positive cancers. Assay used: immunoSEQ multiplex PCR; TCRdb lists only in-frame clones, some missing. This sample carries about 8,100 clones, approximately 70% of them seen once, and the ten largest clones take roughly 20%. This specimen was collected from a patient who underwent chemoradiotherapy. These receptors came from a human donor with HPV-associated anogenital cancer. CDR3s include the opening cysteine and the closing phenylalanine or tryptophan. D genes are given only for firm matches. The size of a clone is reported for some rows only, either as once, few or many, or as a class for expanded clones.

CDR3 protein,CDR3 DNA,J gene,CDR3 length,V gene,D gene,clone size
CASSPPVPLGETQYF,TGTGCCAGCTCACCACCGGTACCCCTAGGAGAGACCCAGTACTTC,TRBJ2-5,15,TRBV18,.,medium-sized
CASSEAGWGYTF,TGTGCCAGCAGTGAAGCCGGGTGGGGCTACACCTTC,TRBJ1-2,12,TRBV6-1,.,.
CASSQVWGGRTDTQYF,TGCGCCAGCAGCCAAGTCTGGGGGGGGAGGACAGATACGCAGTATTTT,TRBJ2-3,16,TRBV4-3,TRBD2,.
CASSPQTGSGNIQYF,TGCGCCAGCAGCCCGCAGACAGGGAGTGGAAACATTCAGTACTTC,TRBJ2-4,15,TRBV4-1,TRBD1,.
CASSWQRGGGETQYF,TGTGCCAGCAGCTGGCAACGCGGCGGGGGAGAGACCCAGTACTTC,TRBJ2-5,15,TRBV7-2,TRBD2,.
CASGRAGGAAYYGYTF,TGTGCTAGTGGCCGGGCGGGGGGGGCCGCTTACTATGGCTACACCTTC,TRBJ1-2,16,TRBV12-5,.,.
CASSGLGPADTQYF,TGTGCCAGCAGTGGGCTGGGGCCCGCAGATACGCAGTATTTT,TRBJ2-3,14,TRBV6-1,.,.
CASSFPLGTATNYGYTF,TGTGCCAGCAGTTTTCCCCTGGGCACAGCCACTAACTATGGCTACACCTTC,TRBJ1-2,17,TRBV28,.,.
CSVARRGDSTDTQYF,TGCAGCGTTGCTCGGCGGGGGGATAGCACAGATACGCAGTATTTT,TRBJ2-3,15,TRBV29-1,TRBD2,few
CASSQAGSYGYTF,TGTGCCAGCAGCCAAGCCGGCAGCTATGGCTACACCTTC,TRBJ1-2,13,TRBV4-2,.,.
CASSQGDRAGELFF,TGTGCCAGCAGCCAAGGGGACAGGGCTGGGGAGCTGTTTTTT,TRBJ2-2,14,TRBV11-2,TRBD1,few
CASSPRDRAGELFF,TGTGCCAGCAGCCCTCGCGACAGGGCCGGGGAGCTGTTTTTT,TRBJ2-2,14,TRBV7-3,TRBD1,once
CASSQDGGASSPLHF,TGCGCCAGCAGCCAAGATGGGGGGGCTAGTTCACCCCTCCACTTT,TRBJ1-6,15,TRBV4-1,.,.
CASSEGVRAGYNSPLHF,TGTGCCAGCAGTGAAGGGGTCAGGGCAGGCTATAATTCACCCCTCCACTTT,TRBJ1-6,17,TRBV2,.,.
CASSFGIMDRHDEQFF,TGTGCCAGCAGCTTTGGGATTATGGACAGGCATGATGAGCAGTTCTTC,TRBJ2-1,16,TRBV5-8,TRBD1,.
CASVKVPTRRNEQYF,TGCGCCAGCGTGAAGGTTCCGACGCGACGGAACGAGCAGTACTTC,TRBJ2-7,15,TRBV10-1,.,.
CASSLGQGTNEQFF,TGCGCCAGCAGCCTCGGACAGGGAACTAATGAGCAGTTCTTC,TRBJ2-1,14,TRBV4-1,TRBD1,once